The rows below give T cell receptor beta chains drawn from one sample of a study of OX40 agonist ivuxolimab in advanced cancers. Method: immunoSEQ multiplex PCR; TCRdb's copy keeps in-frame clones and lacks some. There are 60,000 or so clones in the sample; approximately 94% occur only once, and 15% to 20% lies in the top ten. The starting material was CD4+ or CD8+ T cells sorted from blood, obtained in a trial of the OX40 agonist ivuxolimab. The source of these receptors is an adult with an advanced solid tumor such as melanoma, head and neck, liver or kidney cancer. Both conserved end residues are part of each CDR3. The D gene is left open where the match is weak. A row's size may be missing; if present it is once, few, many or a size class.

d_call j_call v_call clone_size cdr3_aa cdr3_nt
TRBD2 TRBJ2-1 TRBV7-6 . CASSSLAGSYNEQFF TGTGCCAGCAGCTCTTTAGCGGGGTCCTACAATGAGCAGTTCTTC
. TRBJ1-1 TRBV23-1 . CASSQINKRSLLDAEAFF TGCGCCAGCAGTCAAATCAATAAAAGGTCCCTCCTGGACGCTGAAGCTTTCTTT
TRBD2 TRBJ2-7 TRBV5-4 . CASSSPGLGTYEQYF TGTGCCAGCAGCTCACCGGGACTAGGGACCTACGAGCAGTACTTC
TRBD2 TRBJ2-1 TRBV27 once CASSPGTSGEGEQFF TGTGCCAGCAGTCCGGGGACTAGCGGGGAAGGGGAGCAGTTCTTC
TRBD1 TRBJ2-5 TRBV2 . CASSESRTGNQYF TGTGCCAGCAGTGAAAGCCGGACAGGGAACCAGTACTTC
TRBD1 TRBJ1-2 TRBV27 . CASRPTHRGDGYTF TGTGCCAGCAGACCTACCCACAGGGGCGATGGCTACACCTTC
TRBD1 TRBJ2-1 TRBV7-8 . CASSYSPQGIEQFF TGTGCCAGCAGCTATAGCCCACAGGGGATTGAGCAGTTCTTC
. TRBJ1-1 TRBV11-2 . CASSLEHGVGMNTEAFF TGTGCCAGCAGCTTAGAACATGGGGTCGGCATGAACACTGAAGCTTTCTTT
. TRBJ2-1 TRBV7-2 large CASSPSLPDEQFF TGTGCCAGCAGCCCCTCTCTCCCGGATGAGCAGTTCTTC
. TRBJ2-7 TRBV27 . CASSPHRDTIYEQYF TGTGCCAGCAGTCCCCACCGGGACACGATCTACGAGCAGTACTTC
. TRBJ2-3 TRBV7-9 . CASSPSTDTQYF TGTGCCAGCAGCCCCAGCACAGATACGCAGTATTTT
. TRBJ2-7 TRBV4-1 . CASSQDRNPGYEQYF TGCGCCAGCAGCCAAGATAGGAATCCGGGCTACGAGCAGTACTTC
. TRBJ1-1 TRBV19 . CASQGYSDTEAFF TGTGCCAGTCAAGGCTACAGTGACACTGAAGCTTTCTTT
TRBD2 TRBJ2-7 TRBV6-5 few CASSEYGGDQYEQYF TGTGCCAGCAGCGAATACGGGGGGGACCAATACGAGCAGTACTTC
TRBD2 TRBJ2-1 TRBV10-3 . CATGLAGAYEQFF TGTGCCACAGGACTAGCGGGAGCCTATGAGCAGTTCTTC
TRBD2 TRBJ2-1 TRBV28 . CASDGKGLAVDEQFF TGTGCCAGTGACGGAAAGGGACTAGCAGTCGATGAGCAGTTCTTC
. TRBJ1-5 TRBV28 . CASRPNSSNQPQHF TGTGCCAGCAGACCGAACAGTAGCAATCAGCCCCAGCATTTT
TRBD2 TRBJ2-7 TRBV12-5 . CASGFIGTSGSYEQYF TGTGCTAGTGGTTTTATTGGGACTAGCGGGAGTTACGAGCAGTACTTC
TRBD1 TRBJ2-7 TRBV7-8 . CASSLAGQGLGEQYF TGTGCCAGCAGCTTAGCAGGACAGGGATTGGGAGAGCAGTACTTC
. TRBJ1-5 TRBV6-6 . CASSLVGGYSNQPQHF TGTGCCAGCAGTCTGGTGGGGGGCTATAGCAATCAGCCCCAGCATTTT
TRBD1 TRBJ2-2 TRBV28 . CASRYRGLTGELFF TGTGCCAGCAGGTACAGGGGGCTCACCGGGGAGCTGTTTTTT
. TRBJ1-1 TRBV27 . CAIDRGGQTEAFF TGTGCCATCGATCGTGGAGGGCAGACTGAAGCTTTCTTT
TRBD1 TRBJ2-7 TRBV11-3 . CASSSGTPGQFYEQYF TGTGCCAGCAGCTCAGGCACTCCGGGACAGTTCTACGAGCAGTACTTC
TRBD1 TRBJ1-3 TRBV7-9 . CASSTGTDLLAGNTIYF TGTGCCAGCAGCACGGGGACAGACCTCTTAGCCGGAAACACCATATATTTT
. TRBJ2-2 TRBV27 . CASSGTANTGELFF TGTGCCAGCAGCGGGACGGCGAACACCGGGGAGCTGTTTTTT
TRBD2 TRBJ2-7 TRBV27 . CASSTGTSGMAEQYF TGTGCCAGCAGCACCGGGACTAGCGGGATGGCCGAGCAGTACTTC
. TRBJ2-1 TRBV11-3 . CASRGRLSSYNEQFF TGTGCCAGCAGGGGCCGTTTGAGCTCCTACAATGAGCAGTTCTTC
. TRBJ1-5 TRBV21-1 . CASNRGQPQHF TGTGCCAGCAATCGTGGTCAGCCCCAGCATTTT
. TRBJ2-7 TRBV6-5 . CASSYSTLGYEQYF TGTGCCAGCAGTTACTCGACGTTAGGTTACGAGCAGTACTTC
. TRBJ1-1 TRBV6-1 . CASSEDQLMRRGTEAFF TGTGCCAGCAGTGAAGACCAGCTTATGAGACGGGGAACTGAAGCTTTCTTT
TRBD1 TRBJ1-2 TRBV6-5 once CASMRQGGHGYTF TGTGCCAGCATGAGACAGGGTGGCCATGGCTACACCTTC
TRBD1 TRBJ2-1 TRBV11-1 . CASSSPGQGAYEQFF TGTGCCAGCAGCTCGCCGGGACAGGGGGCCTACGAGCAGTTCTTC
TRBD1 TRBJ1-2 TRBV9 . CASSVGGQIYDGYTF TGTGCCAGCAGCGTAGGGGGACAGATCTACGATGGCTACACCTTC
TRBD2 TRBJ2-5 TRBV25-1 . CAVGLAGEETQYF TGTGCCGTCGGGTTAGCGGGAGAGGAGACCCAGTACTTC
. TRBJ1-1 TRBV19 . CASSPRQENTEAFF TGTGCCAGTAGTCCGCGACAGGAGAACACTGAAGCTTTCTTT
TRBD2 TRBJ2-1 TRBV27 . CASNKGLAGTEQFF TGTGCTTCGAATAAAGGGCTAGCGGGCACTGAGCAGTTCTTC
TRBD2 TRBJ2-1 TRBV7-6 . CASSATSGLYNEQFF TGTGCCAGCAGCGCCACTAGCGGGCTATACAATGAGCAGTTCTTC
. TRBJ2-1 TRBV19 . CASSWSGVNEQFF TGTGCCAGTAGTTGGAGTGGGGTCAATGAGCAGTTCTTC
TRBD2 TRBJ2-7 TRBV29-1 . CSVEDTLLAGGPEQYF TGCAGCGTTGAAGACACTTTACTAGCGGGAGGGCCCGAGCAGTACTTC
. TRBJ1-1 TRBV4-3 . CASSRAGDTEAFF TGCGCCAGCAGTCGCGCTGGGGACACTGAAGCTTTCTTT
TRBD2 TRBJ2-1 TRBV19 . CASSIRVASGERFYNEQFF TGTGCCAGTAGTATTCGGGTGGCTAGCGGGGAACGTTTTTACAATGAGCAGTTCTTC
. TRBJ2-3 TRBV7-2 . CASSLVLADPRWPDTQYF TGTGCCAGCAGCTTAGTACTAGCTGACCCCCGCTGGCCAGATACGCAGTATTTT
. TRBJ2-7 TRBV4-1 . CASSQKVAGANYF TGCGCCAGCAGCCAGAAGGTAGCAGGGGCCAATTACTTC
. TRBJ1-1 TRBV7-8 . CASSLFGRKAFF TGTGCCAGCAGCTTATTCGGACGCAAAGCTTTCTTT
. TRBJ2-3 TRBV4-3 . CASSQDGSQGDTQYF TGCGCCAGCAGCCAAGATGGGAGTCAGGGAGATACGCAGTATTTT
. TRBJ2-7 TRBV27 . CASSLGATSYEQYF TGTGCCAGCAGTTTAGGGGCTACCTCCTACGAGCAGTACTTC
. TRBJ2-7 TRBV4-1 once CASSQGPQSYEQYF TGCGCCAGCAGCCAGGGACCTCAATCCTACGAGCAGTACTTC
TRBD1 TRBJ2-7 TRBV29-1 . CSVIWAGGPSYEQYF TGCAGCGTAATATGGGCAGGGGGCCCCTCCTACGAGCAGTACTTC
. TRBJ1-1 TRBV10-3 once CAISELGQVNTEAFF TGTGCCATCAGTGAGCTGGGTCAAGTGAACACTGAAGCTTTCTTT
TRBD1 TRBJ2-7 TRBV27 . CASSPGTGGGYEQYF TGTGCCAGCAGTCCTGGGACAGGGGGCGGGTACGAGCAGTACTTC
. TRBJ2-5 TRBV7-9 . CASSLEYSRQETQYF TGTGCCAGCAGCTTAGAATACAGCAGACAAGAGACCCAGTACTTC
TRBD2 TRBJ2-1 TRBV2 . CASSEGLEYNEQFF TGTGCCAGCAGTGAGGGACTAGAGTACAATGAGCAGTTCTTC
TRBD2 TRBJ2-5 TRBV13 . CASSTLAGETQYF TGTGCCAGCAGCACACTAGCGGGAGAGACCCAGTACTTC
TRBD1 TRBJ2-1 TRBV27 once CASLAGTGMSEQFF TGTGCCAGCCTGGCCGGGACAGGGATGAGTGAGCAGTTCTTC
TRBD1 TRBJ2-6 TRBV2 few CASSVGRDREYSGANVLTF TGTGCCAGCAGTGTAGGGCGGGACAGGGAGTACTCTGGGGCCAACGTCCTGACTTTC
. TRBJ2-3 TRBV27 once CASSLYPRFSDTQYF TGTGCCAGCAGCTTATACCCCCGTTTTTCAGATACGCAGTATTTT
. TRBJ2-7 TRBV19 . CASSIEKGSSYEQYF TGTGCCAGTAGTATAGAAAAGGGATCCTCCTACGAGCAGTACTTC
TRBD1 TRBJ2-7 TRBV7-9 . CASSSPRQGRYEQYF TGTGCCAGCAGCTCCCCCCGACAGGGACGCTACGAGCAGTACTTC
. TRBJ2-7 TRBV6-5 . CASSYSIYEQYF TGTGCCAGCAGTTACTCGATCTACGAGCAGTACTTC
TRBD1 TRBJ2-7 TRBV6-5 . CASSRDRGSYEQYF TGTGCCAGCAGCAGGGACAGAGGTTCCTACGAGCAGTACTTC